Below, 14 T cell receptor beta chains from the same sample are listed, as sequenced in a study of blood T cell repertoires in COVID-19 (dated by TCRdb to between 2020 and 2021). The library was generated by the immunoSEQ multiplex PCR assay. The clones in this table, taken by TCRdb from immuneACCESS, are in-frame only. Not every clone is retained; where verified, under half of the shortfall comes from an unresolved V gene, and the cause of the rest is unknown. This sample comprises fewer than 70,000 clones, approximately 84% of them detected only once. Jointly, the top ten make up 16% of the sample. Input material: peripheral blood. The source is a man aged 40-50 years with COVID-19, enrolled during active disease.

The V gene is TRBV6-4, the J gene TRBJ2-1, with TRBD1 matching over 8 bases. The ends lost 0 bases at V and 13 bases at J; junction bases unmatched: 5. This CDR3 has 13 residues. Germline V gene data show CDR1 as MRHNA and CDR2 as SNTAGT. The CDR3 reads CASSDSGQGAQFF. CDR3 DNA sequence: TGTGCCAGCAGTGACTCTGGACAGGGCGCTCAGTTCTTC.

J is TRBJ1-4 and V is TRBV4-1; no firm D call. CDR1 and CDR2 (germline): MGHRA, YSYEKL. V was clipped by 0 bases and J by 3 bases, with 11 bases between them. The CDR3 has 16 residues. The CDR3 DNA reads TGCGCCAGCAGCCAAGAAGGCGGGAGGTCTAATGAAAAACTGTTTTTT. Translation: CASSQEGGRSNEKLFF.

This chain joins TRBV3-1 (or the pseudogene TRBV3-2) and TRBJ1-3; the D gene is possibly TRBD1 (6 bases). CDR1 is LGHDT, CDR2 YNNKEL, per germline (reference sequence). This CDR3 has 14 residues. V was trimmed by 1 base and J by 2 bases, leaving 6 bases between them. CDR3 amino acids: CASSQGTAGNTIYF. In nucleotides, the CDR3 is TGTGCCAGCAGCCAAGGGACAGCTGGAAACACCATATATTTT.

V and J are TRBV2 and TRBJ1-2; the match to TRBD1 covers 9 bases. The CDR3 extends over 13 amino acids. The V gene end was trimmed by 5 bases and the J gene end by 6 bases; junction bases not matched to a gene: 4. Germline CDR1 and CDR2: SNHLY and FYNNEI. The CDR3 coding sequence is TGTGCCAGCAGTCGGGACAGGGAACATGGCTACACCTTC. This codes for CASSRDREHGYTF.

The chain joins TRBV15 to TRBJ1-5, with no clear D. With 0 bases removed from V and 3 bases from J, the gap between germline ends came to 6 bases. CDR1 is LNHNV and CDR2 is YYDKDF in the germline V gene (reference sequence). The CDR3 covers 14 residues. CDR3 nucleotides: TGTGCCACCAGCAGAGATTACAACAATCAGCCCCAGCATTTT. Translated, it gives CATSRDYNNQPQHF.

The chain uses TRBV5-1 and TRBJ1-5; possibly TRBD1 for D (5 bases). V lost 1 base, J lost 6 bases, and 11 bases lay in between. The CDR3 length is 14 residues. In germline, CDR1 is SGHRS, CDR2 YFSETQ. This CDR3 reads CASSLWEGTQPQHF. The CDR3 DNA reads as TGCGCCAGCAGCTTGTGGGAGGGGACTCAGCCCCAGCATTTT.

The chain links TRBV10-3 to TRBJ2-2, with TRBD1 as a possible D gene (6 bases). Trimming left V 6 bases short and J 4 bases short, with 15 bases between. The CDR3 runs 15 residues. Looked up from germline, CDR1 is ENHRY and CDR2 is SYGVKD. The CDR3 nucleotides are TGTGCCATCAGCCCGGGACACCGGCCCACCGGGGAGCTGTTTTTT. Protein: CAISPGHRPTGELFF.

V gene TRBV19 combines with J gene TRBJ2-3, with TRBD2 matching 8 bases. Germline CDR1 reads LNHDA; CDR2 reads SQIVND (reference sequence). V shed 7 bases, J shed 2 bases, and the junction held 8 bases outside the gene matches. The CDR3 runs to 15 residues. CDR3 residues: CASKDGGESTDTQYF. The CDR3 nucleotides are TGTGCCAGTAAAGACGGGGGGGAGTCCACAGATACGCAGTATTTT.

This clone appeared a single time. The V and J genes are TRBV6-1 and TRBJ1-1; D is perhaps TRBD1 (5 bases). The CDR3 contains 14 residues. The V end was cut by 0 bases, the J end by 8 bases, with 13 bases between. Germline-derived CDR1 and CDR2 are MNHNS and SASEGT. The CDR3 protein is CASSEAGLGGEAFF. The CDR3 region has the DNA TGTGCCAGCAGTGAAGCGGGCCTCGGGGGAGAAGCTTTCTTT.

The chain joins TRBV11-2 to TRBJ1-1; D not resolved. The CDR3 totals 13 residues. CDR1 is SGHAT, CDR2 FQNNGV, per germline. Deletions cut 3 bases from V and 2 bases from J, with 7 bases between. The CDR3 sequence is CASSFAINTEAFF. The DNA for the CDR3 is TGTGCCAGCAGCTTCGCTATTAACACTGAAGCTTTCTTT.

J is TRBJ1-5 and V is TRBV2; maybe TRBD1 (6 bases). The CDR3 has 15 residues. The germline gives CDR1 SNHLY, CDR2 FYNNEI. Trimming pared 0 bases from V and 4 bases from J, leaving 10 bases between. The CDR3 DNA is TGTGCCAGCAGTGAAGCGCGAACAGGGAATCAGCCCCAGCATTTT. Residues: CASSEARTGNQPQHF.

The chain links TRBV3-1 (or the pseudogene TRBV3-2) to TRBJ2-1; possible D gene TRBD2, 7 bases. V was cut by 10 bases and J by 7 bases, with 20 bases left in between. CDR3 length: 14 residues. CDR1 LGHDT and CDR2 YNNKEL come from the germline V gene (reference sequence). In DNA form, the CDR3 reads TGTGCCACCTCTAAGGGGGGGGCCCGTAATGAGCAGTTCTTC. This codes for CATSKGGARNEQFF.

This chain joins TRBV18 and TRBJ2-5; D might be TRBD1 (6 bases). V was cut by 3 bases and J by 1 base, with 9 bases left in between. This CDR3 has 14 amino acids. Germline V lookup: CDR1 KGHSH, CDR2 LQKENI. CDR3 coding DNA: TGTGCCAGCTCACCCGGACAGAGCCAAGAGACCCAGTACTTC. Protein: CASSPGQSQETQYF. Full variable domain (remainder filled in from reference TRBV18 and TRBJ2-5): NAGVMQNPRHLVRRRGQEARLRCSPMKGHSHVYWYRQLPEEGLKFMVYLQKENIIDESGMPKERFSAEFPKEGPSILRIQQVVRGDSAAYFCASSPGQSQETQYFGPGTRLLVL.

This chain uses TRBV4-1 with TRBJ1-1; 11 bases are a match to TRBD1. CDR1 is MGHRA and CDR2 is YSYEKL in the germline V gene. V gave up 6 bases and J gave up 4 bases; unmatched junction bases: 13. The CDR3 has 17 residues. CDR3 region: CASRPQPGQGEGTEAFF. The DNA of the CDR3 is TGCGCCAGCAGACCCCAGCCGGGACAGGGGGAGGGCACTGAAGCTTTCTTT.